Shown below are 25 T cell receptor beta chains from a single sample sequenced in a study of OX40 agonist ivuxolimab in advanced cancers. Repertoires were generated with immunoSEQ multiplex PCR, while TCRdb's copy carries only in-frame clones and drops some. The repertoire holds roughly 63,000 clones, with 89% as singletons. Source: CD4+ or CD8+ T cells sorted from blood, taken in a trial of the OX40 agonist ivuxolimab. The receptors were gathered from an adult with an advanced solid tumor such as melanoma, head and neck, liver or kidney cancer.

This rearrangement joins TRBV9 to TRBJ2-2; D gene uncertain. The length of the CDR3 is 14 residues. Per germline, CDR1 SGDLS and CDR2 YYNGEE. The V end lost 4 bases, the J end lost 6 bases, and 13 bases lay between the germline ends. In DNA form, the CDR3 reads TGTGCCAGCAGCTCGCGCCCTGTGGCCGGGGAGCTGTTTTTT. This translates into CASSSRPVAGELFF.

The chain couples TRBV4-2 to TRBJ2-7; unclear D gene. Trimming removed 1 base from V and 2 bases from J, with 12 bases in between. The CDR3 consists of 15 residues. Germline V gene lookup returns CDR1 LGHNA and CDR2 YNFKEQ. The CDR3 is CASSQGLRTAYEQYF. The DNA of the CDR3 is TGTGCCAGCAGCCAAGGCCTACGGACGGCCTACGAGCAGTACTTC.

The table lists this clone with a count of one. The chain employs TRBV6-1 and TRBJ2-7; D is unclear. V dropped 4 bases and J dropped 5 bases, with 9 bases sitting between them. Germline assignment: CDR1 MNHNS and CDR2 SASEGT. CDR3 size: 12 residues. The CDR3 coding sequence is TGTGCCAGCAGTGCCTCCGGTCACGAGCAGTACTTC. Amino acid sequence: CASSASGHEQYF.

DNA of the CDR3: TGTGCCAGCAGCGCCCGGGACAGGAGCTACGAGCAGTACTTC. Translation gives CASSARDRSYEQYF. This rearrangement joins TRBV9 to TRBJ2-7, with 8 bases matching TRBD1. Germline loops: CDR1 SGDLS, CDR2 YYNGEE. CDR3 length: 14 residues. The trim removed 3 bases at V and 3 bases at J, leaving 5 bases unmatched.

The chain carries TRBV29-1 and TRBJ1-1; 9 nucleotides agree with TRBD1. V shed 7 bases and J 5 bases; nucleotides not matched to a gene: 5. The CDR3 runs to 12 residues. From germline, CDR1 is SQVTM and CDR2 ANQGSEA. The CDR3 loop is CSGDRGDTEAFF. DNA of the CDR3: TGCAGCGGTGACAGGGGGGATACTGAAGCTTTCTTT.

This clone was detected only once. The chain combines TRBV11-3 with TRBJ2-1, with D perhaps assigned TRBD1 or TRBD2 (5 bases each). Trimming stripped 1 base from V and 10 bases from J, with 11 bases between. CDR1 SGHNT and CDR2 YENEEA come from the germline V gene. The CDR3 is made up of 13 amino acids. The DNA for the CDR3 is TGTGCCAGCAGCTTAGGGGACGGCTCAGAGCAGTTCTTC. Its protein product is CASSLGDGSEQFF.

The chain employs TRBV27 and TRBJ2-3; tentative D call: TRBD1 (6 bases). Trimming stripped 7 bases from V and 4 bases from J, with 24 bases between. CDR1 MNHEY and CDR2 SMNVEV come from the germline V gene (reference sequence). This CDR3 is built from 17 residues. CDR3 protein: CASKFTGQGIAPDTQYF. The CDR3 DNA reads TGTGCCAGCAAGTTTACGGGGCAGGGGATAGCCCCAGATACGCAGTATTTT.

This chain links TRBV7-9 with TRBJ2-2, with unresolved D. The ends were cut back, 4 bases at V and 4 bases at J, with 13 bases in the middle. The CDR3 contains 15 residues. Germline CDR1 SEHNR, CDR2 FQNEAQ (reference sequence). Written as DNA, the CDR3 is TGTGCCAGCAGCTCGATCGCAGGAGCCACCGGGGAGCTGTTTTTT. The encoded protein is CASSSIAGATGELFF.

This clone was detected a few times. V is TRBV7-8 and J is TRBJ2-7; 8 positions match TRBD2. J lost 4 bases, V lost 5 bases, and 10 bases had no gene match. CDR1 and CDR2 (germline): SGHVS, FQNEAQ. The CDR3 consists of 15 residues. This CDR3 is CASSPVVSGEYEQYF. DNA of the CDR3: TGTGCCAGCAGCCCGGTGGTTAGCGGGGAGTACGAGCAGTACTTC.

The chain uses TRBV28 and TRBJ2-2; D could derive from TRBD1 or TRBD2 (6 bases each). With 5 bases removed from V and 4 bases from J, the gap between germline ends came to 20 bases. From germline, CDR1 is MDHEN and CDR2 SYDVKM. CDR3 length: 17 amino acids. Here the CDR3 DNA reads TGTGCCAGCAGTGCACCCAGCGAGGGGGGTGTCACCGGGGAGCTGTTTTTT. As protein: CASSAPSEGGVTGELFF.

The V call is TRBV2, the J call TRBJ2-1; no definite D call. There are 14 residues in the CDR3. From germline, CDR1 is SNHLY and CDR2 FYNNEI. V dropped 3 bases and J dropped 8 bases, with 14 bases sitting between them. The CDR3 nucleotides are TGTGCCAGCAGTGATGTGGGCCAACTGGATGAGCAGTTCTTC. Its translation is CASSDVGQLDEQFF.

This chain connects TRBV19 to TRBJ2-1; TRBD2 agrees at 11 bases. The V gene end was trimmed by 3 bases and the J gene end by 4 bases; junction bases not matched to a gene: 5. CDR3 length: 16 amino acids. The germline V gene has CDR1 LNHDA and CDR2 SQIVND (reference sequence). CDR3 sequence (DNA): TGTGCCAGTAGTATCTCCGGGACTAGCGGATACAATGAGCAGTTCTTC. This codes for CASSISGTSGYNEQFF.

This chain joins TRBV6-6 and TRBJ2-5; TRBD2 matches at 11 bases. The last part of the DNA fits TRBJ2-7 better; the J call may be wrong. The CDR3 has 16 amino acids. Germline V gene sequence: CDR1 MNHNY, CDR2 SVGAGI (reference sequence). CDR3 in amino acids: CASSYIAGGPLYEQYF. The CDR3 nucleotides read TGTGCCAGCAGTTACATAGCGGGGGGGCCTCTCTACGAGCAGTACTTC.

CDR3 residues: CASSLDSSYEKLFF. In DNA form, the CDR3 reads TGTGCCAGCAGCTTGGACAGCTCGTATGAAAAACTGTTTTTT. V usage is TRBV5-8 and J usage is TRBJ1-4; D is uncertain. The V gene lost 0 bases and the J gene lost 6 bases, with 9 bases spanning the gap. CDR1 is SGHTS, CDR2 YDEGEE, per germline. This CDR3 is 14 amino acids long.

The CDR3 DNA follows: TGTGCCAGCAGTTCCTTACCAGTAGCGGGAGGGCCGGGTGGCACAGATACGCAGTATTTT. It translates to CASSSLPVAGGPGGTDTQYF. V gene TRBV28 combines with J gene TRBJ2-3; TRBD2 matches 11 bases. From germline, CDR1 is MDHEN and CDR2 SYDVKM. The junction had 16 bases not matched to a gene; V was cut back by 4 bases and J by 1 base. CDR3 length: 20 amino acids.

The chain has TRBV10-3 and TRBJ2-1, with TRBD2 identical over 8 bases. V lost 5 bases and J lost 5; bases outside the gene matches: 14. CDR3 size: 17 residues. Looked up from germline, CDR1 is ENHRY and CDR2 is SYGVKD. The CDR3 loop is CAISFFGTRGTNNEQFF. Here the CDR3 DNA reads TGTGCCATCAGTTTTTTCGGGACTAGAGGGACCAACAATGAGCAGTTCTTC.

This chain connects TRBV30 to TRBJ2-5; 8 positions match TRBD2. Germline CDR1 reads GTSNPN; CDR2 reads SVGIG (reference sequence). The CDR3 has 14 residues. V gave up 3 bases and J gave up 5 bases; unmatched junction bases: 8. The CDR3 DNA reads TGTGCCTGGAGCGGCGGGACTAGTGGGGAGACCCAGTACTTC. It is translated as CAWSGGTSGETQYF.

The chain is built from TRBV6-1 and TRBJ2-3; D is possibly TRBD1 (5 bases). The CDR3 totals 19 residues. Germline V CDR1 and CDR2: MNHNS, SASEGT. V gave up 2 bases and J gave up 6 bases, with 27 bases separating them. Here the CDR3 DNA reads TGTGCCAGCAGTGAAAGCCAACGGTTGTTCCTGTCAGGGTCCGATACGCAGTATTTT. Protein: CASSESQRLFLSGSDTQYF.

By proportion, this clone is medium-sized (0.01 to 0.1%). The genes are TRBV29-1 and TRBJ1-2; 9 bases line up with TRBD1. V shed 3 bases and J 8 bases; nucleotides not matched to a gene: 4. This CDR3 is built from 12 residues. Germline-derived CDR1 and CDR2 are SQVTM and ANQGSEA. CDR3 amino acids: CSVEGQGVGYTF. In DNA form, the CDR3 reads TGCAGCGTTGAGGGACAGGGCGTAGGCTACACCTTC.

The V gene is TRBV11-2, the J gene TRBJ2-5; D gene unclear. The V end lost 3 bases, the J end lost 5 bases, and 16 bases lay between the germline ends. The CDR3 contains 15 residues. From germline, CDR1 is SGHAT and CDR2 FQNNGV. The CDR3 nucleotides are TGTGCCAGCAGCTTGTTTCCGACCCTCCAGGAGACCCAGTACTTC. Encoded protein: CASSLFPTLQETQYF.

This clone is a singleton in its sample. The CDR3 DNA follows: TGTGCCAGCAGTGAATTATTGTGGGAACAGGGGAGGGACACCATATATTTT. Translation: CASSELLWEQGRDTIYF. The chain uses TRBV6-1 and TRBJ1-3; 7 nucleotides line up with TRBD1. V dropped 2 bases and J dropped 8; count of bases not matched to a gene: 15. This CDR3 has 17 residues. Germline-derived CDR1 and CDR2 are MNHNS and SASEGT.

The rearrangement joins TRBV5-1 to TRBJ2-3, with D maybe TRBD2 (6 bases). The CDR3 loop spans 14 amino acids. CDR1 and CDR2 (germline): SGHRS, YFSETQ. Between the trimmed V and J ends, which lost 3 bases and 2 bases, there was a span of 10 bases. CDR3: CASSWGDYTDTQYF. CDR3 nucleotide sequence: TGCGCCAGCAGCTGGGGGGATTACACAGATACGCAGTATTTT. Supplemented by reference TRBV5-1 and TRBJ2-3, the full variable domain reads KAGVTQTPRYLIKTRGQQVTLSCSPISGHRSVSWYQQTPGQGLQFLFEYFSETQRNKGNFPGRFSGRQFSNSRSEMNVSTLELGDSALYLCASSWGDYTDTQYFGPGTRLTVL.

V and J are TRBV7-9 and TRBJ2-6, with 9 bases identical to TRBD1. This CDR3 contains 14 residues. The J segment lost 10 bases and the V segment lost 4 bases, leaving 5 bases of the junction unmatched. Germline CDR1 SEHNR, CDR2 FQNEAQ (reference sequence). The CDR3 reads CASSSTGGGNVLTF. The CDR3 nucleotides read TGTGCCAGCAGCTCTACAGGGGGCGGTAACGTCCTGACTTTC. Drawing the rest from reference TRBV7-9 and TRBJ2-6, the complete variable domain is DTGVSQNPRHKITKRGQNVTFRCDPISEHNRLYWYRQTLGQGPEFLTYFQNEAQLEKSRLLSDRFSAERPKGSFSTLEIQRTEQGDSAMYLCASSSTGGGNVLTFGAGSRLTVL.

The gene calls are TRBV30 and TRBJ1-1; D might be TRBD1 (6 bases). CDR1 and CDR2 (germline): GTSNPN, SVGIG (reference sequence). V shed 2 bases and J shed 0 bases, with 13 bases lying between them. CDR3 length: 15 residues. Written as DNA, the CDR3 is TGTGCCTGGAGTTTAGGTACAGGGCTGAACACTGAAGCTTTCTTT. This translates into CAWSLGTGLNTEAFF.

The gene calls are TRBV10-3 and TRBJ2-4, with a possible D match to TRBD1 (5 bases). Deletions cut 0 bases from V and 4 bases from J, with 13 bases between. This CDR3 contains 16 residues. Germline V lookup: CDR1 ENHRY, CDR2 SYGVKD. In nucleotides, the CDR3 is TGTGCCATCAGTGAGTCCCCCACAGGACAAAAAAACATTCAGTACTTC. Translating it yields CAISESPTGQKNIQYF.